The entry below gives a single T cell receptor (beta chain) sequence along with its context. CDR1 is LGHNA, CDR2 YNFKEQ, per germline. V was shortened by 0 bases and J by 9 bases, with 14 bases between the two germline ends. This CDR3 has 14 residues. The sample is drawn from a study of a mutant IDH1 vaccine in newly diagnosed glioma. In the study overall: Among treated patients, about 62% were male and roughly 38% female, and mean age was about 39 years.

Time point specified: baseline, week 1 (first vaccination visit). Treatment defined: pre-vaccination baseline after standard-of-care therapy. Donors harbored newly found WHO grade 3 or 4 IDH1-mutant, ATRX-lost astrocytomas. TCRdb keeps only in-frame clones here, not all; method: immunoSEQ multiplex PCR. This sample has 65,000 to 70,000 clones, with around 83% found just once. The chain carries TRBV4-2 and TRBJ1-2, with D hard to call. This sequence was found in a woman younger than 30 with glioma. Some clones in this sample may be carry-over from other donors' samples. The sequencing here drew on peripheral blood mononuclear cells (PBMCs), taken from a glioma patient treated with radiotherapy, temozolomide or both. The CDR3 DNA reads TGTGCCAGCAGCCAAGATCTCAGCCGTCCCCGCTACACCTTC. The encoded protein is CASSQDLSRPRYTF.